This T cell receptor (beta chain) was retrieved from a study of control samples from healthy donors and cancer patients. Trimming cost V 4 bases and J 0 bases; bases outside gene matches: 2. Per germline, CDR1 MNHEY and CDR2 SMNVEV (reference sequence). CDR3 length equals 14 residues. The assay was immunoSEQ multiplex PCR, and TCRdb's table has in-frame clones only and misses some. Of 85,000 to 95,000 clones listed, approximately 90% are singletons. This clonotype originated in a woman aged 30 to 39 in good health. Input material: blood. The chain has TRBV27 and TRBJ1-2, with 7 bases lining up with TRBD1. The CDR3 coding sequence is TGTGCCAGCAGTTCCACAGGGGCTAACTATGGCTACACCTTC. Its translation: CASSSTGANYGYTF.